The 20 T cell receptor beta chains in this list originate from one sample, sequenced in a study of shared clonotypes between healthy human individuals. It was CD45RO-negative cells, positively selected for CCR7, that made up naive CD8 cells, with terminally differentiated effector memory CD45RA+ cells excluded. The protocol was immunoSEQ multiplex PCR, while the TCRdb copy is restricted to in-frame clones and leaves out a portion. Of 450,000 to 700,000 clones in the sample, roughly 96% were seen once. The sequenced sample was naive CD8+ T cells sorted from blood. The receptors come from a woman aged 25 to 45 in good health.

The gene calls are TRBV11-1 and TRBJ2-3; 7 bases are shared with TRBD1. The germline CDR1 and CDR2 sequences are SGHAT and FQDESV (reference sequence). CDR3 length: 15 residues. The V gene end was trimmed by 6 bases and the J gene end by 3 bases; junction bases not matched to a gene: 9. The CDR3 reads CASSPDRAGTDTQYF. Written as DNA, the CDR3 is TGTGCCAGCAGTCCAGACAGGGCCGGAACAGATACGCAGTATTTT.

The J gene is TRBJ2-3, the V gene TRBV7-8; D gene unclear. Germline CDR1 is SGHVS and CDR2 is FQNEAQ. CDR3 size: 14 residues. V was clipped by 1 base and J by 1 base, with 6 bases between them. The CDR3 nucleotides read TGTGCCAGCAGCTTAGTCGTGGGCACAGATACGCAGTATTTT. It codes for CASSLVVGTDTQYF.

The V gene is TRBV7-3, the J gene TRBJ2-7; 7 bases fit TRBD2. Germline CDR1 reads SGHTA; CDR2 reads FQGTGA. V trimming: 0 bases; J trimming: 2 bases; junction bases outside the gene matches: 7. This CDR3 spans 16 amino acids. The CDR3 is CASSLTPSGNPYEQYF. The CDR3 DNA reads TGTGCCAGCAGCTTAACCCCTAGCGGCAACCCCTACGAGCAGTACTTC.

Regarding this clone: This same CDR3 is encoded by further DNA sequences in the sample. J is TRBJ2-7 and V is TRBV27, with 7 bases aligning to TRBD1. CDR1 MNHEY and CDR2 SMNVEV come from the germline V gene (reference sequence). The CDR3 is 14 amino acids. Trimming cost V 5 bases and J 1 base; bases outside gene matches: 5. CDR3 coding DNA: TGTGCCAGCAGTCTAGGACAGGATTCCTACGAGCAGTACTTC. Translating gives CASSLGQDSYEQYF.

V is TRBV29-1 and J is TRBJ2-1, with a weak D call TRBD2 (5 bases). The CDR3 length is 21 residues. V lost 4 bases and J lost 0, with 31 bases in between. Looked up from germline, CDR1 is SQVTM and CDR2 is ANQGSEA. The CDR3 sequence is CSVVDHSSRDKERPSYNEQFF. The CDR3 DNA follows: TGCAGCGTTGTCGACCATTCTAGCAGAGACAAGGAGCGGCCCTCCTACAATGAGCAGTTCTTC.

The chain employs TRBV4-1 and TRBJ2-3; 9 nucleotides align to TRBD1. The germline V gene encodes CDR1 MGHRA and CDR2 YSYEKL. With V trimmed by 4 bases and J by 1 base, 9 bases remained unmatched. There are 17 residues in the CDR3. The CDR3 DNA sequence: TGCGCCAGCAGCCGTCAAGGGGGGACAGGGCGCACAGATACGCAGTATTTT. Translation gives CASSRQGGTGRTDTQYF.

This clone appeared a single time. The rearrangement links TRBV4-2 to TRBJ2-7; D might be TRBD2 (5 bases). Deletions cut 0 bases from V and 0 bases from J, with 18 bases between. Germline V gene data show CDR1 as LGHNA and CDR2 as YNFKEQ. The CDR3 extends over 18 amino acids. The CDR3 spells CASSQDSFGSAYSYEQYF. The CDR3 DNA is TGTGCCAGCAGCCAAGATTCGTTCGGTAGCGCATACTCCTACGAGCAGTACTTC.

The V gene is TRBV28, the J gene TRBJ1-2; perhaps TRBD1 as D (5 bases). The germline V and J ends were trimmed by 2 bases and 6 bases, with 22 bases remaining between them. CDR3 size: 17 residues. Per germline, CDR1 MDHEN and CDR2 SYDVKM. The CDR3 sequence: CASSLEILASLGDGYTF. DNA for the CDR3: TGTGCCAGCAGTTTAGAGATTTTGGCCTCCTTGGGGGATGGCTACACCTTC.

This clone was recorded only once. This chain uses TRBV27 with TRBJ1-2; 10 bases are a match to TRBD1. Per germline, CDR1 MNHEY and CDR2 SMNVEV (reference sequence). Trimming at V came to 5 bases and at J to 4 bases, leaving 10 bases not matched to a gene. This CDR3 has 16 amino acids. The CDR3 here is CASSTVTGQGFYGYTF. CDR3 coding DNA: TGTGCCAGCAGTACCGTTACGGGACAGGGGTTCTATGGCTACACCTTC.

This sequence joins TRBV28 and TRBJ2-2, with 7 bases fitting TRBD1. The germline gives CDR1 MDHEN, CDR2 SYDVKM. The CDR3 covers 15 residues. J lost 4 bases, V lost 4 bases, and 6 bases had no gene match. The CDR3: CASSYTGAPTGELFF. In nucleotides, the CDR3 is TGTGCCAGCAGTTACACAGGGGCGCCCACCGGGGAGCTGTTTTTT.

In regard to this clone: Different DNA sequences within this sample yield the same CDR3. The CDR3 region is CASSLTGSYEQYF. As DNA, the CDR3 is TGTGCCAGCAGCTTGACTGGATCCTACGAGCAGTACTTC. The chain uses TRBV5-4 and TRBJ2-7; D is undetermined. The CDR3 loop spans 13 amino acids. Looked up from germline, CDR1 is SGHNT and CDR2 is YYREEE (reference sequence). Trimming stripped 1 base from V and 1 base from J, with 6 bases between. The variable domain in full, with the rest retrieved from reference TRBV5-4 and TRBJ2-7, is ETGVTQSPTHLIKTRGQQVTLRCSSQSGHNTVSWYQQALGQGPQFIFQYYREEENGRGNFPPRFSGLQFPNYSSELNVNALELDDSALYLCASSLTGSYEQYFGPGTRLTVT.

On this clone: The sample contains more than one DNA sequence encoding this CDR3. The rearrangement joins TRBV27 to TRBJ2-5, with D unclear. The V and J ends lost 2 bases and 5 bases respectively, with 0 bases between them. Germline V lookup: CDR1 MNHEY, CDR2 SMNVEV (reference sequence). This CDR3 spans 10 amino acids. In nucleotides, the CDR3 is TGTGCCAGCAGTTTAGAGACCCAGTACTTC. It specifies CASSLETQYF.

V usage is TRBV9 and J usage is TRBJ2-1, with D possibly being TRBD1 (5 bases). This CDR3 has 13 amino acids. Trimming took 0 bases from V and 9 from J, leaving 10 bases between them. Germline V lookup: CDR1 SGDLS, CDR2 YYNGEE. The DNA of the CDR3 is TGTGCCAGCAGCGTAGACCCCACAGGTGAGCAGTTCTTC. Translating it yields CASSVDPTGEQFF.

J is TRBJ2-1 and V is TRBV6-5; D remains ambiguous. V lost 8 bases to trimming and J lost 0 bases, with 8 bases between them. Germline V lookup: CDR1 MNHEY, CDR2 SVGAGI. CDR3 size: 13 residues. The DNA of the CDR3 is TGTGCCAGCGGTTTTGACTCCTACAATGAGCAGTTCTTC. Residues: CASGFDSYNEQFF.

The V call is TRBV2, the J call TRBJ2-1, with D perhaps matching TRBD2 (6 bases). Germline V gives CDR1 SNHLY, CDR2 FYNNEI. The CDR3 length is 20 residues. Trimming took off 6 bases at V and 1 base at J, with 28 bases between the two ends. For the CDR3, the DNA is TGTGCCAGCAGGACCATAGCGGTCATACTCTCCCCTCGGTCCTACAATGAGCAGTTCTTC. Protein product: CASRTIAVILSPRSYNEQFF.

This clone is a singleton in its sample. The same CDR3 arises from other DNA sequences in this sample as well. This rearrangement joins TRBV6-5 to TRBJ2-1, with D tentatively TRBD2 (5 bases). Per germline, CDR1 MNHEY and CDR2 SVGAGI. This CDR3 contains 11 residues. The V gene lost 8 bases and the J gene lost 7 bases, with 9 bases spanning the gap. Written as DNA, the CDR3 is TGTGCCAGCGGGAGTAATAATGAGCAGTTCTTC. Its protein is CASGSNNEQFF.

The chain links TRBV28 to TRBJ2-7; 9 nucleotides match TRBD2. V trimming: 2 bases; J trimming: 2 bases; junction bases outside the gene matches: 10. CDR1 is MDHEN, CDR2 SYDVKM, per germline. CDR3 length: 17 amino acids. DNA for the CDR3: TGTGCCAGCAGTTTAAGGTGGCGGGAGGGCCCTCCCTACGAGCAGTACTTC. This sequence encodes CASSLRWREGPPYEQYF.

This clone was observed a single time. V and J are TRBV28 and TRBJ2-2, with TRBD1 matching 7 bases. The V and J ends lost 5 bases and 4 bases, in that order; junction bases with no gene match: 10. This CDR3 is 16 amino acids long. Germline-derived CDR1 and CDR2 are MDHEN and SYDVKM. The DNA for the CDR3 is TGTGCCAGCAGTGCGACGCAGGGGGATAGCACCGGGGAGCTGTTTTTT. Encoded protein: CASSATQGDSTGELFF.

The chain carries TRBV7-6 and TRBJ2-5, with D possibly TRBD2 on 6 matching bases. Germline CDR1 reads SGHVS; CDR2 reads FNYEAQ. Trimming cost V 1 base and J 3 bases, with 18 bases left between them. The CDR3 length is 17 residues. The CDR3 nucleotides are TGTGCCAGCAGCTTAGTGGGGGTGAACCGCGGGGAAGAGACCCAGTACTTC. This codes for CASSLVGVNRGEETQYF.

The chain uses TRBV5-1 and TRBJ2-7, with D possibly called TRBD1 or TRBD2 (6 bases each). Germline CDR1 is SGHRS and CDR2 is YFSETQ. Trimming pared 1 base from V and 2 bases from J, leaving 13 bases between. This CDR3 contains 15 residues. The CDR3 loop reads CASSLYGGGPYEQYF. DNA of the CDR3: TGCGCCAGCAGCTTGTATGGAGGGGGGCCCTACGAGCAGTACTTC.